The 16 T cell receptor beta chains listed next were all sequenced from one sample in a study of cytomegalovirus exposure and HLA in healthy donors. 13 Jbeta primers and 60 Vbeta primers were used for the PCR. Profiled with immunoSEQ multiplex PCR; TCRdb holds only in-frame clones, not every one. This repertoire shows 100,000 to 150,000 clones, 77% found once; its top ten account for 9.5% to 15%. The sequencing input was PBMCs. All receptors come from a middle-aged woman in good health and CMV-seropositive.

This clone was recorded only once. The chain carries TRBV5-1 and TRBJ2-5; maybe TRBD1 (6 bases). Between the trimmed V and J ends, which lost 2 bases and 2 bases, there was a span of 16 bases. The CDR3 is made up of 16 amino acids. CDR1 SGHRS and CDR2 YFSETQ come from the germline V gene. CDR3 protein: CASSFLSGHPQETQYF. CDR3 nucleotide sequence: TGCGCCAGCAGCTTTTTGTCGGGACACCCGCAAGAGACCCAGTACTTC.

The chain is built from TRBV6-1 and TRBJ1-3, with D uncertain. CDR1 and CDR2 from the germline V gene are MNHNS and SASEGT. This CDR3 has 15 residues. V shed 8 bases and J shed 0 bases, with 14 bases lying between them. CDR3 in amino acids: CASQTASSSGNTIYF. DNA for the CDR3: TGTGCCAGCCAGACTGCGTCGAGCTCTGGAAACACCATATATTTT.

The V and J genes are TRBV23-1 and TRBJ1-2; D is unresolved. TRBV23-1 is filed as an ORF, its function uncertain. The length of the CDR3 is 13 residues. Trimming stripped 2 bases from V and 6 bases from J, with 10 bases between. CDR3 in DNA: TGCGCCAGCAGTCAACCCGGGAATGATGGCTACACCTTC. It translates to CASSQPGNDGYTF.

The rearrangement uses TRBV11-2 and TRBJ2-3, with 7 positions matching TRBD2. V lost 5 bases and J lost 8; bases outside the gene matches: 4. The CDR3 spans 12 residues. The germline V gene encodes CDR1 SGHAT and CDR2 FQNNGV. The CDR3 spells CASSQLASTQYF. As DNA, the CDR3 is TGTGCCAGCAGCCAACTAGCGAGTACGCAGTATTTT.

The CDR3 DNA sequence: TGTGCCAGCCGCGCCCCGGTCCCTGGACTGTTCTTC. Its protein product is CASRAPVPGLFF. The chain uses TRBV7-9 and TRBJ2-1; the D gene is possibly TRBD2 (5 bases). CDR3 length: 12 residues. Per the germline V gene, CDR1 is SEHNR and CDR2 is FQNEAQ (reference sequence). Trimming removed 8 bases from V and 15 bases from J, with 20 bases in between.

J is TRBJ2-1 and V is TRBV9, with TRBD2 identical over 14 bases. V lost 0 bases to trimming and J lost 0 bases; unmatched junction nucleotides: 14. Germline V gives CDR1 SGDLS, CDR2 YYNGEE. The CDR3 sequence is 22 residues long. Here the CDR3 reads CASSVGRSGLAGVGFSYNEQFF. The CDR3 region has the DNA TGTGCCAGCAGCGTAGGGCGGTCGGGACTAGCGGGAGTCGGCTTCTCCTACAATGAGCAGTTCTTC.

CDR3 region: CASSSGQGGTDTQYF. The DNA of the CDR3 is TGTGCCAGCAGCTCGGGACAGGGTGGCACAGATACGCAGTATTTT. This sequence joins TRBV11-2 and TRBJ2-3; 9 bases are a match to TRBD1. The CDR3 sequence is 15 residues long. The trim removed 4 bases at V and 1 base at J, leaving 3 bases unmatched. In germline, CDR1 is SGHAT, CDR2 FQNNGV.

A remark on this clone: Other DNA sequences of this sample code for an identical CDR3. The rearrangement joins TRBV7-3 to TRBJ2-1; 9 positions match TRBD2. The V and J ends lost 4 bases and 2 bases, in that order; junction bases with no gene match: 3. The germline V gene encodes CDR1 SGHTA and CDR2 FQGTGA. The CDR3 covers 15 residues. As DNA, the CDR3 is TGTGCCAGCAGCTCGGGGACTAGCCCCTACAATGAGCAGTTCTTC. Translating gives CASSSGTSPYNEQFF.

The rearrangement joins TRBV5-4 to TRBJ2-5; 8 nucleotides align to TRBD1. This CDR3 has 15 amino acids. The germline CDR1 and CDR2 sequences are SGHNT and YYREEE (reference sequence). Trimming took 2 bases from V and 4 from J; bases not matched to a gene: 7. Here the CDR3 reads CASSLRTGQRETQYF. The CDR3 nucleotides are TGTGCCAGCAGCTTACGGACAGGGCAACGAGAGACCCAGTACTTC.

The rearrangement joins TRBV27 to TRBJ2-5; TRBD2 matches at 7 bases. CDR3 length equals 14 residues. J gave up 7 bases and V 10 bases, and 15 bases lay outside the gene matches. Germline V CDR1 and CDR2: MNHEY, SMNVEV (reference sequence). Here the CDR3 reads CAIRGGGSGVTQYF. The DNA of the CDR3 is TGTGCCATCCGGGGTGGCGGGAGCGGAGTGACCCAGTACTTC.

V and J are TRBV11-2 and TRBJ1-5; 7 nucleotides line up with TRBD1. With V trimmed by 5 bases and J by 4 bases, 5 bases remained unmatched. From germline, CDR1 is SGHAT and CDR2 FQNNGV. The length of the CDR3 is 14 residues. CDR3 in amino acids: CASSQIQGNQPQHF. The DNA for the CDR3 is TGTGCCAGCAGCCAGATACAGGGGAATCAGCCCCAGCATTTT.

The rearrangement links TRBV28 to TRBJ1-5; the D gene is possibly TRBD1 (6 bases). The CDR3 extends over 15 amino acids. Germline CDR1 and CDR2: MDHEN and SYDVKM. Trimming took off 6 bases at V and 0 bases at J, with 12 bases between the two ends. The CDR3: CASRETGYSNQPQHF. The CDR3 bases are TGTGCCAGCAGGGAGACAGGTTATAGCAATCAGCCCCAGCATTTT.

V gene TRBV30 combines with J gene TRBJ2-5; 10 nucleotides agree with TRBD2. The CDR3 totals 15 residues. Looked up from germline, CDR1 is GTSNPN and CDR2 is SVGIG (reference sequence). Here the CDR3 DNA reads TGTGCTTGGGGCCCAGGGACTAGCGTAGGGGAGACCCAGTACTTC. Amino acid sequence: CAWGPGTSVGETQYF.

CDR3 nucleotides: TGTGCCATCAGTTCGACTAGCGGCCCTACGGAGGAGCAGTACTTC. Protein: CAISSTSGPTEEQYF. The genes are TRBV10-3 and TRBJ2-7; 9 nucleotides line up with TRBD2. The CDR3 length is 15 residues. After removal of 5 bases from V and 7 bases from J, the junction contained 12 bases not matched to a gene. Germline V lookup: CDR1 ENHRY, CDR2 SYGVKD.

The CDR3 nucleotides are TGTGCCAGCACCGGACTAGGATCACCCTACGAGCAGTACTTC. It encodes CASTGLGSPYEQYF. The genes are TRBV6-1 and TRBJ2-7; 7 nucleotides match TRBD2. CDR1 and CDR2 from the germline V gene are MNHNS and SASEGT. CDR3 length: 14 amino acids. The junction had 8 bases not matched to a gene; V was cut back by 7 bases and J by 2 bases.

In its sample, this clone was seen a few times. The chain recombines TRBV5-1 with TRBJ2-2; 8 nucleotides line up with TRBD1. With V trimmed by 3 bases and J by 6 bases, 10 bases remained unmatched. Germline loops: CDR1 SGHRS, CDR2 YFSETQ. The CDR3 loop spans 16 amino acids. CDR3 bases: TGCGCCAGCAGCTCCCCAACAGGGGGTGGTGCCGGGGAGCTGTTTTTT. This translates into CASSSPTGGGAGELFF.